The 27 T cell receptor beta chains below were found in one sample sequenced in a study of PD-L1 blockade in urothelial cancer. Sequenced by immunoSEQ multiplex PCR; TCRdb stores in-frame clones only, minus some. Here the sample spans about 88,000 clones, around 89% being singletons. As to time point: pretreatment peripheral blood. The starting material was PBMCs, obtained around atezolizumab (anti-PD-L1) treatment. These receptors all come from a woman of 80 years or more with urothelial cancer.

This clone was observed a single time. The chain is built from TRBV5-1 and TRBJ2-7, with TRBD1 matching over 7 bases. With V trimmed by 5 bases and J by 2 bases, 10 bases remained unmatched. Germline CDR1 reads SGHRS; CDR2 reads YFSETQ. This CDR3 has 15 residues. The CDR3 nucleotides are TGCGCCAGCAGTCCCCGACAGGGTACCCCCTACGAGCAGTACTTC. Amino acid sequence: CASSPRQGTPYEQYF.

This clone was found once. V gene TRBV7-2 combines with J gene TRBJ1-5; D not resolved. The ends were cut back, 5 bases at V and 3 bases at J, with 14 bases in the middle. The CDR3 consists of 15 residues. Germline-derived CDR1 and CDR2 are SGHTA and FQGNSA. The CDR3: CASSPTATVNQPQHF. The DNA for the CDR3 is TGTGCCAGCAGCCCGACGGCCACAGTCAATCAGCCCCAGCATTTT.

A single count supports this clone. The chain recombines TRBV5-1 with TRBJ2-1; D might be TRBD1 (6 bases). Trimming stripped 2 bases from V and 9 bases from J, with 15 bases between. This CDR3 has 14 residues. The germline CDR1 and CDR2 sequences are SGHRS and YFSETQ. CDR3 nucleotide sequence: TGCGCCAGCAGCTTTCAGGGGCGGAATGGTGAGCAGTTCTTC. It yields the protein CASSFQGRNGEQFF.

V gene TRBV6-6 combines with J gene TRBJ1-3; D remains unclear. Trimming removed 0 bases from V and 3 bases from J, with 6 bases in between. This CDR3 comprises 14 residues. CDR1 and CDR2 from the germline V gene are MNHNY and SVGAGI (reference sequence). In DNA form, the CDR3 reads TGTGCCAGCAGTTACTCGGCTTATGGAAACACCATATATTTT. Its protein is CASSYSAYGNTIYF.

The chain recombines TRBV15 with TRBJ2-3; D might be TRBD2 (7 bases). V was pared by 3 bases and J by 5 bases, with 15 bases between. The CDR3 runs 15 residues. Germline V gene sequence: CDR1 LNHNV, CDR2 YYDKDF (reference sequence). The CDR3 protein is CATSRREGGIDTQYF. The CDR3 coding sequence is TGTGCCACCAGCAGGAGGGAGGGGGGCATAGATACGCAGTATTTT.

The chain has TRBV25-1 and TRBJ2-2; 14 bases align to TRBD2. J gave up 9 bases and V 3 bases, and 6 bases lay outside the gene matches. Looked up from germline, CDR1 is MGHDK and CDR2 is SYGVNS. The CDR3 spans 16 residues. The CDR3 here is CASSDSGTSGSRELFF. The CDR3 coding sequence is TGTGCCAGCAGTGATAGTGGGACTAGCGGGAGTAGGGAGCTGTTTTTT.

The CDR3 region has the DNA TGCGCCAGCAGCCCCGGGACTTCGTACACCGGGGAGCTGTTTTTT. Amino acids: CASSPGTSYTGELFF. V gene TRBV5-1 combines with J gene TRBJ2-2; possibly TRBD2 for D (6 bases). This CDR3 has 15 amino acids. V lost 4 bases and J lost 3, with 13 bases in between. Germline values: CDR1 SGHRS, CDR2 YFSETQ.

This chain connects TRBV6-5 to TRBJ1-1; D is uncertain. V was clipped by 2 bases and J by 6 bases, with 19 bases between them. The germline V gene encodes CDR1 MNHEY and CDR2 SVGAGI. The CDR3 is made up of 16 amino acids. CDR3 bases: TGTGCCAGCAGTTACCGACAATTAGCGGGGATCGCTGAAGCTTTCTTT. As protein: CASSYRQLAGIAEAFF.

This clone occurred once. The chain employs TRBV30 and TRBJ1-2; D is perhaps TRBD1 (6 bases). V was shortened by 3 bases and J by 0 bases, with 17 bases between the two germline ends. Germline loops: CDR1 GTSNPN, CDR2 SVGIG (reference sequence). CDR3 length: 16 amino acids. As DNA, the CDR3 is TGTGCCTGGAGGGGACAAACTGTTCAAGCTAACTATGGCTACACCTTC. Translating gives CAWRGQTVQANYGYTF.

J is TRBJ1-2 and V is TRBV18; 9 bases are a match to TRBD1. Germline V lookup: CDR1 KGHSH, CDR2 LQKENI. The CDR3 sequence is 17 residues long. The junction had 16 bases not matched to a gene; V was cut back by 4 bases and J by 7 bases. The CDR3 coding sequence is TGTGCCAGCTCACTAACTGGCCGGGACAGGGCTTTTCTTGGCTACACCTTC. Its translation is CASSLTGRDRAFLGYTF.

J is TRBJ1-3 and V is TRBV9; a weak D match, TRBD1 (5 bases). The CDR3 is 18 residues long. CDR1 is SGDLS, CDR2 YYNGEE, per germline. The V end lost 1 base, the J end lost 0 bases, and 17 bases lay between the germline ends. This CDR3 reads CASSVSGRGAVSGNTIYF. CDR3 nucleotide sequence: TGTGCCAGCAGCGTAAGTGGTAGGGGTGCCGTCTCTGGAAACACCATATATTTT.

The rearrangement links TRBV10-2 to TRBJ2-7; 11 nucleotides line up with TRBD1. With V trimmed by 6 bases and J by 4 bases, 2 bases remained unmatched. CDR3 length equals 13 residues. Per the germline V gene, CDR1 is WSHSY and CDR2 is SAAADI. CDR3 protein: CASRGQGVYEQYF. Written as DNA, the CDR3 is TGCGCCAGCAGGGGACAGGGGGTTTACGAGCAGTACTTC.

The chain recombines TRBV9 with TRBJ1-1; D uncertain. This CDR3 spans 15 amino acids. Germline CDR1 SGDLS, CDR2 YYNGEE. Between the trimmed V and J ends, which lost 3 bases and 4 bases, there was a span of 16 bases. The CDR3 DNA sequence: TGTGCCAGCAGCGCCACGTCGAGGCCGGGCACTGAAGCTTTCTTT. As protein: CASSATSRPGTEAFF.

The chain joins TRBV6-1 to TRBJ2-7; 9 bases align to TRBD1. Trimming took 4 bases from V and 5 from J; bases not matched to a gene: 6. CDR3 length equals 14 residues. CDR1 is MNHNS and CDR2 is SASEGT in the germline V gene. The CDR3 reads CASSVQGAVDEQYF. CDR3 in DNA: TGTGCCAGCAGTGTACAGGGGGCGGTGGACGAGCAGTACTTC.

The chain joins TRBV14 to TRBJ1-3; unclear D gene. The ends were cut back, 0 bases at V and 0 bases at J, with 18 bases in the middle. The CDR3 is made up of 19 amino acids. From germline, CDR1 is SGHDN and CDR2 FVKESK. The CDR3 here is CASSQDPPVARNSGNTIYF. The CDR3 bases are TGTGCCAGCAGCCAAGATCCCCCCGTGGCCAGGAACTCTGGAAACACCATATATTTT.

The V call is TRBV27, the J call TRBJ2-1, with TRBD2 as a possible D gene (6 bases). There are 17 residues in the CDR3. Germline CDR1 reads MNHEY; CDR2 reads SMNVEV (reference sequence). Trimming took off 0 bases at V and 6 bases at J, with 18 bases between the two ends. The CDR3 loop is CASSLSVIGRMFNEQFF. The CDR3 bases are TGTGCCAGCAGTTTATCCGTGATCGGGAGAATGTTCAATGAGCAGTTCTTC.

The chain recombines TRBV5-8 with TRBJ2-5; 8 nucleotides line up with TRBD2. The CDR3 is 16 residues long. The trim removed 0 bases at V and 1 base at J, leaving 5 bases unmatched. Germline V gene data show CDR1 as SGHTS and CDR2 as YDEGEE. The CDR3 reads CASSLGSGGTQETQYF. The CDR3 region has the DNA TGTGCCAGCAGCTTGGGGTCGGGAGGGACCCAAGAGACCCAGTACTTC.

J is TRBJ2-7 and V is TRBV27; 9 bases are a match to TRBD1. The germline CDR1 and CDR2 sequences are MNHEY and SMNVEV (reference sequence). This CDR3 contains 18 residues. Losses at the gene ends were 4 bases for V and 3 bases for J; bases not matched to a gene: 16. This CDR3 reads CASSSYTSQGARVYEQYF. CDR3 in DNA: TGTGCCAGCAGTTCTTACACCTCACAGGGGGCTCGTGTCTACGAGCAGTACTTC.

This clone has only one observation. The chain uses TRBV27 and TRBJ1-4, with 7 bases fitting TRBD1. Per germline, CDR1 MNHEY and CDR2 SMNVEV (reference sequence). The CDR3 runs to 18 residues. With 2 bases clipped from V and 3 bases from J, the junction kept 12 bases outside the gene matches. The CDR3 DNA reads TGTGCCAGCAGTTTAGCCCGACAGGGCGGAACTTCTAATGAAAAACTGTTTTTT. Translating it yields CASSLARQGGTSNEKLFF.

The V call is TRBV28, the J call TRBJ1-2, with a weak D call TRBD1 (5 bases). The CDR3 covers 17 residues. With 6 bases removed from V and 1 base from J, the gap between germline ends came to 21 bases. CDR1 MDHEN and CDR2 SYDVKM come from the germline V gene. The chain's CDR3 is CASSTLGAGGGNYGYTF. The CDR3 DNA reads TGTGCCAGCAGCACCCTCGGGGCCGGGGGAGGTAACTATGGCTACACCTTC.

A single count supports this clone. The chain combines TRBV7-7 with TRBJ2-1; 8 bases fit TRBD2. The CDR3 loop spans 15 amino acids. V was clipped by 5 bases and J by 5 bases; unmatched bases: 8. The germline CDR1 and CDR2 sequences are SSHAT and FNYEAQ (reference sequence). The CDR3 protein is CASSTGLALNNEQFF. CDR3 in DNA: TGTGCCAGCAGCACCGGACTAGCACTAAACAATGAGCAGTTCTTC.

The CDR3 DNA reads TGTGCCAGCAGCTATTCCTCGACAGCCCACACTGAAGCTTTCTTT. Protein: CASSYSSTAHTEAFF. V and J are TRBV6-5 and TRBJ1-1; D is possibly TRBD1 (5 bases). CDR3 length: 15 amino acids. Germline CDR1 is MNHEY and CDR2 is SVGAGI. V was pared by 6 bases and J by 3 bases, with 17 bases between.

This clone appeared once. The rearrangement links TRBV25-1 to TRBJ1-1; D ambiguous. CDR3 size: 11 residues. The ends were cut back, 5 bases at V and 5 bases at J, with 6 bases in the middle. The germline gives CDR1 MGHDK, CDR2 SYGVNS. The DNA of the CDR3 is TGTGCCAGCAGTTCCGTTACTGAAGCTTTCTTT. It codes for CASSSVTEAFF. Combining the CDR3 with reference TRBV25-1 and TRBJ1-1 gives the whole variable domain EADIYQTPRYLVIGTGKKITLECSQTMGHDKMYWYQQDPGMELHLIHYSYGVNSTEKGDLSSESTVSRIRTEHFPLTLESARPSHTSQYLCASSSVTEAFFGQGTRLTVV.

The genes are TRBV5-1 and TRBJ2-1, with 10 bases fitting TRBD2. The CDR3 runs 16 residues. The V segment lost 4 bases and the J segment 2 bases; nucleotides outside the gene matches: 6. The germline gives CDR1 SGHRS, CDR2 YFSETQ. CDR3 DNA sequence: TGCGCCAGCAGCCTGGGACTAGCGCGAACCTACAATGAGCAGTTCTTC. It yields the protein CASSLGLARTYNEQFF.

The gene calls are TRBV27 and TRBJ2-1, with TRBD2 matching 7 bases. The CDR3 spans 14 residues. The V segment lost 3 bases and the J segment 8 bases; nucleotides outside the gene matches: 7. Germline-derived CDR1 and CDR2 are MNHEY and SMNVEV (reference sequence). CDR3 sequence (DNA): TGTGCCAGCAGTTTTTTAGGGAGGGGAGATGAGCAGTTCTTC. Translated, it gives CASSFLGRGDEQFF.

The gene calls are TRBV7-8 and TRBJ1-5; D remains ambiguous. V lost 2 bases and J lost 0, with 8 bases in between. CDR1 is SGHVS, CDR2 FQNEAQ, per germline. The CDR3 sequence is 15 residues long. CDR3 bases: TGTGCCAGCAGCTTATCCCTCGGTAGCAATCAGCCCCAGCATTTT. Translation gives CASSLSLGSNQPQHF.

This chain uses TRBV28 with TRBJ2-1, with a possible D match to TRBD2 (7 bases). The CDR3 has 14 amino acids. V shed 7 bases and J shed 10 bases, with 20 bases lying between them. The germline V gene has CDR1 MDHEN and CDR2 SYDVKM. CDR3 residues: CASTRGGGRGEQFF. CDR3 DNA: TGTGCCAGCACCCGCGGGGGCGGGAGAGGCGAGCAGTTCTTC.